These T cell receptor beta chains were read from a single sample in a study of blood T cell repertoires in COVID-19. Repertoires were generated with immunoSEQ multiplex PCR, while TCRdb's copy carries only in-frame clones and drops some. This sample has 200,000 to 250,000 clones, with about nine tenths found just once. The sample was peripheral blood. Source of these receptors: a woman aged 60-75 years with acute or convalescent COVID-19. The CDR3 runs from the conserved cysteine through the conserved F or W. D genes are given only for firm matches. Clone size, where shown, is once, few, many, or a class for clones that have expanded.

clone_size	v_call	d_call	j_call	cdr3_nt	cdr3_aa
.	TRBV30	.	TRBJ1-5	TGTGCCTGGAGGTCGGGGTTTAATGCCAATCAGCCCCAGCATTTT	CAWRSGFNANQPQHF
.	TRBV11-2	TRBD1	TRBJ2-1	TGTGCCAGCAGCTTAGTACAGGGGTACAATGAGCAGTTCTTC	CASSLVQGYNEQFF
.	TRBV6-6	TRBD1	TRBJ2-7	TGTGCCAGCAGTCCCCCAGGGACAGGGTGGGGCGAGCAGTACTTC	CASSPPGTGWGEQYF
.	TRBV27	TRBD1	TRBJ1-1	TGTGCCAGCAGGGGGACAGTAGGGAGGGCTTTCTTT	CASRGTVGRAFF
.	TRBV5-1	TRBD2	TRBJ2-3	TGCGCCAGCAGCATTGGACTAGCGGGCACAGATACGCAGTATTTT	CASSIGLAGTDTQYF
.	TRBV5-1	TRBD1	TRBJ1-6	TGCGCCAGCAGCCAACAGGGGAATCAAAATTCACCCCTCCACTTT	CASSQQGNQNSPLHF
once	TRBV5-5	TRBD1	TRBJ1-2	TGTGCCAGCACCTTGACGGACAGGAACTATGGCTACACCTTC	CASTLTDRNYGYTF
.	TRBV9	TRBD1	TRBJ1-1	TGTGCCAGCAGCCCCCGACAGGGGTTTTTAACTGAAGCTTTCTTT	CASSPRQGFLTEAFF
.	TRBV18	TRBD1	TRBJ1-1	TGTGCCAGCTCTCAATCCGGGACAGCGGACACTGAAGCTTTCTTT	CASSQSGTADTEAFF
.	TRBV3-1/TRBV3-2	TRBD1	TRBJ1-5	TGTGCCAGCAGCCTTGGGACAGTCTCAACTAATCAGCCCCAGCATTTT	CASSLGTVSTNQPQHF
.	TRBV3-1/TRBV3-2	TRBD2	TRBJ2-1	TGTGCCAGCAGCCAGGAAGCGGGGGGGGTCTACAATGAGCAGTTCTTC	CASSQEAGGVYNEQFF
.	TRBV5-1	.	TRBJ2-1	TGCGCCAGCAGCCCCAGGGTAGCAGGGAATGAGCAGTTCTTC	CASSPRVAGNEQFF
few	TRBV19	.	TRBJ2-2	TGTGCCAGTAGTGTGAGTTTCACCGGGGAGCTGTTTTTT	CASSVSFTGELFF
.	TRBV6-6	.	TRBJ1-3	TGTGCCAGCAGTCTCACCGTAGGGGCAGTCTCTGGAAACACCATATATTTT	CASSLTVGAVSGNTIYF
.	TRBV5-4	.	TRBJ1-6	TGTGCCAGCAGCTTTGGCCCTCCAGTTGATTCACCCCTCCACTTT	CASSFGPPVDSPLHF
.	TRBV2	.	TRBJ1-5	TGTGCCAGCAGTGAAGGAGGTCGACCGAAGAGCAATCAGCCCCAGCATTTT	CASSEGGRPKSNQPQHF
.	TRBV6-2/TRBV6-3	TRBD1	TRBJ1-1	TGTGCCAGCAGTCAAGGGACAGTGAACACTGAAGCTTTCTTT	CASSQGTVNTEAFF
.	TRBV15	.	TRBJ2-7	TGTGCCACCAGCAGAGACCGAGCCACGATGGAGTACTTC	CATSRDRATMEYF
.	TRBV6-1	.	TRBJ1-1	TGTGCCAGCAGTGAAGTCGTCAGCACTGAAGCTTTCTTT	CASSEVVSTEAFF
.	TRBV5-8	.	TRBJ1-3	TGTGCCAGCAGCTTGCCCGTCCCCTCTGGAAACACCATATATTTT	CASSLPVPSGNTIYF
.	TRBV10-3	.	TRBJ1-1	TGTGCCATCGGGGACATCCAGAAGAACACTGAAGCTTTCTTT	CAIGDIQKNTEAFF
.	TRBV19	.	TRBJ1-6	TGTGCCAGTAGTATTCAGGGGTCTGTTTCACCCCTCCACTTT	CASSIQGSVSPLHF